Listed below are T cell receptor beta chains from one sample, sequenced in a study of T cells after yellow fever vaccination. TCRdb called the 5' RACE reads again in MiXCR, with one record for every CDR3 protein. The data hold about 320,000 distinct CDR3 sequences, with approximately 4.3% observed a single time. Specimen: PBMCs, collected 15 days after the yellow fever booster vaccination. The receptors stem from a man between 18 and 29 years old who received the YFV17D yellow fever vaccine. CDR3s include the opening cysteine and the closing phenylalanine or tryptophan. Each record gives: J gene, CDR3 length, V gene, clone size, D gene, CDR3 DNA, CDR3 protein. D genes are given only for firm matches. Clone sizes are shown as once, few, many, or a class for an expanded clone.

TRBJ2-4,16,TRBV29-1,many,-,TGCAGCGTGGTGTGGGGATTCGGAGTGACCAAAAACATTCAGTACTTC,CSVVWGFGVTKNIQYF
TRBJ1-1,12,TRBV28,few,-,TGTGCCAGCAGACCCAACGACGGTGAAGCTTTCTTT,CASRPNDGEAFF
TRBJ2-3,14,TRBV7-3,many,TRBD1,TGTGCCAGCAGCAGAACAGGGGGCACAGATACGCAGTATTTT,CASSRTGGTDTQYF
TRBJ2-5,15,TRBV20-1,many,TRBD2,TGCAGTGCTTTTCCTAGCGGGGGGGCCTCTGAGACCCAGTACTTC,CSAFPSGGASETQYF
TRBJ2-5,14,TRBV7-2,few,TRBD2,TGTGCCAGCAGCCTGCCTTGGGGGGGGGAGACCCAGTACTTC,CASSLPWGGETQYF
TRBJ1-5,15,TRBV6-1,few,-,TGTGCCAGCAGTGGAAGCAGTTATAGCAATCAGCCCCAGCATTTT,CASSGSSYSNQPQHF
TRBJ1-3,13,TRBV4-3,many,-,TGCGCCAGCAGCCAAGAGGGCTGGGACACCATATATTTT,CASSQEGWDTIYF
TRBJ1-1,14,TRBV5-1,many,-,TGCGCCAGCAGCTTGGCCGTGGGGAACACTGAAGCTTTCTTT,CASSLAVGNTEAFF
TRBJ2-3,17,TRBV18,many,TRBD2,TGTGCCAGCTCACGAGGCGGACTAGCGGAGGGCACAGATACGCAGTATTTT,CASSRGGLAEGTDTQYF
TRBJ2-2,15,TRBV12-3/TRBV12-4,few,-,TGTGCCAGCAGTTTGGGGGCCCAGAACACCGGGGAGCTGTTTTTT,CASSLGAQNTGELFF